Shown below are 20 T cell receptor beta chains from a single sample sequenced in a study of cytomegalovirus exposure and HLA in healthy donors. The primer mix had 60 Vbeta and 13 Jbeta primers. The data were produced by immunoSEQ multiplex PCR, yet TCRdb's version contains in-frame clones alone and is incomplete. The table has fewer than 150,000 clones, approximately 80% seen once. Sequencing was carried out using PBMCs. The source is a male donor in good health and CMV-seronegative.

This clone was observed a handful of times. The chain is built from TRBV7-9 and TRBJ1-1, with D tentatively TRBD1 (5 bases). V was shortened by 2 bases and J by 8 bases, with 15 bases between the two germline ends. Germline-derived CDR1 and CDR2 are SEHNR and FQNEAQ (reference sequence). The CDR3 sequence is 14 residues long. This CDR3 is CASSLNGREGEAFF. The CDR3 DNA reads TGTGCCAGCAGCTTAAACGGCAGGGAAGGCGAAGCTTTCTTT. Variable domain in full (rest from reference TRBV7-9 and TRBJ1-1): DTGVSQNPRHKITKRGQNVTFRCDPISEHNRLYWYRQTLGQGPEFLTYFQNEAQLEKSRLLSDRFSAERPKGSFSTLEIQRTEQGDSAMYLCASSLNGREGEAFFGQGTRLTVV.

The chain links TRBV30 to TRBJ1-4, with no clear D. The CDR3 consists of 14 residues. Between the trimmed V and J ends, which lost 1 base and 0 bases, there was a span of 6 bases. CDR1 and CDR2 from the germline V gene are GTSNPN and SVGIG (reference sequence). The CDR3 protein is CAWSGTATNEKLFF. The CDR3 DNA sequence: TGTGCCTGGAGTGGTACTGCAACTAATGAAAAACTGTTTTTT.

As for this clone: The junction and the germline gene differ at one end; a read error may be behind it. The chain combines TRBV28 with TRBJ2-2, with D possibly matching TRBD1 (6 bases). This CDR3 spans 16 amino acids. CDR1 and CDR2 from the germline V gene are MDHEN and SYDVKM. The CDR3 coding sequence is TGTGCCAGCAGAACCTCAGGGGATCTAAACAGCGGGGAGCTGTTTTTT. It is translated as CASRTSGDLNSGELFF.

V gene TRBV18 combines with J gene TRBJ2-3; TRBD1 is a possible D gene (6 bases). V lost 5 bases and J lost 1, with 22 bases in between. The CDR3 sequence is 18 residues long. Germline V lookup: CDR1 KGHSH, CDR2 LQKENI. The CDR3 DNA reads TGTGCCAGCTCATCCAATGCAGGGGACAAATCTGGCACAGATACGCAGTATTTT. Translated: CASSSNAGDKSGTDTQYF. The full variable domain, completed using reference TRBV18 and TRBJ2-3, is NAGVMQNPRHLVRRRGQEARLRCSPMKGHSHVYWYRQLPEEGLKFMVYLQKENIIDESGMPKERFSAEFPKEGPSILRIQQVVRGDSAAYFCASSSNAGDKSGTDTQYFGPGTRLTVL.

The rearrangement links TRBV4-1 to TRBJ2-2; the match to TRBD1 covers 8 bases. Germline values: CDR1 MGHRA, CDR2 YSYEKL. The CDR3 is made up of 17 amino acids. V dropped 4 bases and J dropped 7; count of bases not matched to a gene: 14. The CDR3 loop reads CASSRDQGAYGGGELFF. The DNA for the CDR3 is TGCGCCAGCAGCCGGGATCAGGGGGCATATGGTGGCGGGGAGCTGTTTTTT.

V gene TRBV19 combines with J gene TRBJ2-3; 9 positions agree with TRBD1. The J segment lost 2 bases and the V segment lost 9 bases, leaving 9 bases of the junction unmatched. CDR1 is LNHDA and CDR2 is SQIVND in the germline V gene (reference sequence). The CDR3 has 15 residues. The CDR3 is CASGLGQGYTDTQYF. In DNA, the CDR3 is TGTGCCAGCGGGTTGGGACAGGGCTACACAGATACGCAGTATTTT. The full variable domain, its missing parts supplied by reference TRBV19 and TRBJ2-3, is DGGITQSPKYLFRKEGQNVTLSCEQNLNHDAMYWYRQDPGQGLRLIYYSQIVNDFQKGDIAEGYSVSREKKESFPLTVTSAQKNPTAFYLCASGLGQGYTDTQYFGPGTRLTVL.

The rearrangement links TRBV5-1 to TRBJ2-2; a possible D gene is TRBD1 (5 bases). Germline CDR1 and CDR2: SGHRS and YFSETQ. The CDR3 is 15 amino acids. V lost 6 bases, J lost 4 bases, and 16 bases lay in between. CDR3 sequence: CASTPGAGTTGELFF. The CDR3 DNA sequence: TGCGCCAGCACACCTGGGGCAGGAACCACCGGGGAGCTGTTTTTT.

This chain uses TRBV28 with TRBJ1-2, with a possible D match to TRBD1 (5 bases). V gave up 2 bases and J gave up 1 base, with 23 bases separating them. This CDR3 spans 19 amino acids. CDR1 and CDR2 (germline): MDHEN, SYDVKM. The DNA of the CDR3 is TGTGCCAGCAGTTTAGGGTGGGGCAACCTTACCTTCCTTAACTATGGCTACACCTTC. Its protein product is CASSLGWGNLTFLNYGYTF.

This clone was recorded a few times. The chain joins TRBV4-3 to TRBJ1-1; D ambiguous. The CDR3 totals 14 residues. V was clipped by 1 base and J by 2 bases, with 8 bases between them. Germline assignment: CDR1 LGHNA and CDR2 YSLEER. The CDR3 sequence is CASSQVEGNTEAFF. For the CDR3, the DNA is TGCGCCAGCAGCCAAGTTGAGGGAAACACTGAAGCTTTCTTT.

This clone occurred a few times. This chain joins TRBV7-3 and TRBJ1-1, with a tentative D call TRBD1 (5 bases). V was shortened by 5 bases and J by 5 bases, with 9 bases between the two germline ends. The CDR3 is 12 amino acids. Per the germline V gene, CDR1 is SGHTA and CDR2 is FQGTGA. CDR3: CASSRKGTEAFF. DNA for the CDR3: TGTGCCAGCAGCCGTAAGGGGACTGAAGCTTTCTTT.

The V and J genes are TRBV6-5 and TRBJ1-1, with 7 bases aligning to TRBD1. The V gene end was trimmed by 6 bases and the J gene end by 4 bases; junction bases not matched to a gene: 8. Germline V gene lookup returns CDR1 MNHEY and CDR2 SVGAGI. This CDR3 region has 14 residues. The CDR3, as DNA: TGTGCCAGCAGATATACAGGGGAGAGCACTGAAGCTTTCTTT. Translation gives CASRYTGESTEAFF.

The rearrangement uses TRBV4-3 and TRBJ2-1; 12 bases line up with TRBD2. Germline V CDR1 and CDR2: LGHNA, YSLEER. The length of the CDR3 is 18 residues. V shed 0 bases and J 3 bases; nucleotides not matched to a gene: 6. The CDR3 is CASSQDPSSGGGYNEQFF. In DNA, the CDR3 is TGCGCCAGCAGCCAAGATCCTTCTAGCGGGGGGGGCTACAATGAGCAGTTCTTC.

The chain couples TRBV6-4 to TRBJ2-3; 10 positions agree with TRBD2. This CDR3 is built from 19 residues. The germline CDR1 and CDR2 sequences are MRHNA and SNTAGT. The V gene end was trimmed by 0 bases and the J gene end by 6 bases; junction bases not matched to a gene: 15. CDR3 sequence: CASSDSFSGERGGEDTQYF. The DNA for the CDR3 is TGTGCCAGCAGTGACTCGTTCTCGGGAGAGCGGGGGGGTGAGGATACGCAGTATTTT.

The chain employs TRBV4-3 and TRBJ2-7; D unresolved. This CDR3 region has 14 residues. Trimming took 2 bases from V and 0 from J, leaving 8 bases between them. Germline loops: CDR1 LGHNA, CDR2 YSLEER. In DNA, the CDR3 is TGCGCCAGCAGCCAATATAAGAGCTCCTACGAGCAGTACTTC. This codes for CASSQYKSSYEQYF.

The chain's CDR3 is CAISETGALYPLHF. The CDR3, as DNA: TGTGCCATCAGTGAGACAGGCGCCCTTTATCCCCTCCACTTT. This chain uses TRBV10-3 with TRBJ1-6; weak D call: TRBD1 (5 bases). The CDR3 length is 14 residues. V was pared by 2 bases and J by 13 bases, with 15 bases between. Per the germline V gene, CDR1 is ENHRY and CDR2 is SYGVKD.

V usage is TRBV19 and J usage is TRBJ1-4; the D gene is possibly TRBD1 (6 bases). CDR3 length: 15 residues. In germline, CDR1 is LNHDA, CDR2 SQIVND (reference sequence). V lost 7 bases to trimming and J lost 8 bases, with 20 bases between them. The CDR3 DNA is TGTGCCAGTAAAAACGGGCGGACAGCCACCGAAAAACTGTTTTTT. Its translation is CASKNGRTATEKLFF.

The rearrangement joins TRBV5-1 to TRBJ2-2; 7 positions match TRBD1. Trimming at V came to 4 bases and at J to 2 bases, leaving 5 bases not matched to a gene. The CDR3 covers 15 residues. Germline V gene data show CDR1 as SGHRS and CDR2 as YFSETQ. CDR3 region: CASSRGRVNTGELFF. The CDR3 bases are TGCGCCAGCAGCAGGGGGCGGGTCAACACCGGGGAGCTGTTTTTT.

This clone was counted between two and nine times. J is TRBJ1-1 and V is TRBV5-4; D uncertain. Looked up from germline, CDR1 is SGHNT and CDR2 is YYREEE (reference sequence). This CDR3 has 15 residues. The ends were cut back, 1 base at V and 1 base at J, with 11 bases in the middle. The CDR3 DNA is TGTGCCAGCAGCTTGCAGGCAGTGACGAACACTGAAGCTTTCTTT. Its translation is CASSLQAVTNTEAFF.

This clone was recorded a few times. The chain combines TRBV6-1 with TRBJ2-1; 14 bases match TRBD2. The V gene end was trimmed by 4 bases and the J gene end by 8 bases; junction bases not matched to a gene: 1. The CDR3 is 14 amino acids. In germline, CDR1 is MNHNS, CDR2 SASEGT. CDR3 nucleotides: TGTGCCAGCAGTGGACTAGCGGGGGGGCATGAGCAGTTCTTC. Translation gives CASSGLAGGHEQFF.

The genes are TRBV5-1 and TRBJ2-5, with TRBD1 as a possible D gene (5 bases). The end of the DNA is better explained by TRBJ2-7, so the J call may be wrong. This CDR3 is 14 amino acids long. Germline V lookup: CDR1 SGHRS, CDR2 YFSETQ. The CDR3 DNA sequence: TGCGCCAGCAATGGGCAGGGTTCGCCCTACGAGCAGTACTTC. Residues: CASNGQGSPYEQYF.